This T cell receptor (beta chain) was profiled in a study of cytomegalovirus exposure and HLA in healthy donors. 13 Jbeta primers and 60 Vbeta primers were used for the PCR. TCRdb's copy holds only in-frame clones and misses some; the assay was immunoSEQ multiplex PCR. Among 150,000 or so clones listed, 60% to 75% were seen once. This clone was counted only a few times. No antigen is known for it. Points from the study as a whole: Analysis performed later found 16,951 TCR beta sequences associated with HLA alleles at 0.05 false discovery rate. In a later analysis, donors in an Asian-associated ancestry cluster reportedly had fewer N-insertions in productive TCRs than the cohort mean.

CDR1 is SGHRS, CDR2 YFSETQ, per germline. Germline trimming cut 0 bases from V and 2 bases from J; bases unmatched to any gene: 1. The CDR3 covers 14 residues. This chain links TRBV5-1 with TRBJ1-2, with 7 nucleotides matching TRBD1. The sample comprised PBMCs. The sequence derives from a man between 18 and 35 years old in good health and CMV-seronegative. CDR3 DNA: TGCGCCAGCAGCTTGGGGGGACAGAACTATGGCTACACCTTC. This codes for CASSLGGQNYGYTF.